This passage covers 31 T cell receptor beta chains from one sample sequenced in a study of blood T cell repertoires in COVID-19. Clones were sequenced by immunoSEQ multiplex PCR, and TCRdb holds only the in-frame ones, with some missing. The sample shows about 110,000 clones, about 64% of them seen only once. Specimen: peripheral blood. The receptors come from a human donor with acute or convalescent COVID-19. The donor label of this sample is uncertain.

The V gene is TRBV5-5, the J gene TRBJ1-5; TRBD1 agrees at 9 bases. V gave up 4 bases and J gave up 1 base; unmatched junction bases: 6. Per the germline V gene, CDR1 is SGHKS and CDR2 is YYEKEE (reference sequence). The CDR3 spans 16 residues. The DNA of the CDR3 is TGTGCCAGCAGCCCCACCGGGACAGGGAGCAATCAGCCCCAGCATTTT. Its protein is CASSPTGTGSNQPQHF.

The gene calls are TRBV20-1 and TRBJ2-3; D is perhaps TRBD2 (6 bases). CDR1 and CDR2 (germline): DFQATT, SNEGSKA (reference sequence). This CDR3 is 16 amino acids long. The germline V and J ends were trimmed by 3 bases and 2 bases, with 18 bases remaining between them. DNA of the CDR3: TGCAGTGCTAGTATATTTGGGCGGGGTAACACAGATACGCAGTATTTT. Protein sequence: CSASIFGRGNTDTQYF.

The CDR3 DNA sequence: TGTGCCAGCTCACCACGACAGGGGCTAGCCAAAAACATTCAGTACTTC. It encodes CASSPRQGLAKNIQYF. The rearrangement uses TRBV18 and TRBJ2-4; 8 nucleotides agree with TRBD1. V lost 1 base, J lost 0 bases, and 2 bases stayed unmatched. The germline CDR1 and CDR2 sequences are KGHSH and LQKENI. CDR3 size: 16 residues.

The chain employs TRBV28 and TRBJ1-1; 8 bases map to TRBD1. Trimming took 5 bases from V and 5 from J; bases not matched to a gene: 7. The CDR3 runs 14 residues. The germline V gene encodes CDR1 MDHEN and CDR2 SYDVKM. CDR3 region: CASSAQGARTEAFF. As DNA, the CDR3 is TGTGCCAGCAGTGCCCAGGGGGCCCGTACTGAAGCTTTCTTT.

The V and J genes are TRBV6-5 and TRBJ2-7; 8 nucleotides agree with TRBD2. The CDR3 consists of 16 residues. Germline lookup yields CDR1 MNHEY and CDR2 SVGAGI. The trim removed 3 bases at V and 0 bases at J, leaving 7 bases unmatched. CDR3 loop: CASSYSRGGSSYEQYF. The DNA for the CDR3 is TGTGCCAGCAGTTATTCTCGCGGGGGGTCCTCCTACGAGCAGTACTTC.

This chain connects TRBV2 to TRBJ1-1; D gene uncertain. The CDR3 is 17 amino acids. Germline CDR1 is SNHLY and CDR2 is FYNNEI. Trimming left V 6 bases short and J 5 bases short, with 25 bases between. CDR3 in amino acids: CASRARAGGRSETEAFF. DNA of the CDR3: TGTGCCAGCAGAGCCCGGGCCGGAGGGAGGAGTGAGACTGAAGCTTTCTTT.

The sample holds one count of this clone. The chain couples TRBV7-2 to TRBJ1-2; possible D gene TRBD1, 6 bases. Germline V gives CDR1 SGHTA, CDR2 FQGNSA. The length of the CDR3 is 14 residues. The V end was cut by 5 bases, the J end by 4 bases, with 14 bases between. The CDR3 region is CASSPRDRLYGYTF. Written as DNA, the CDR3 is TGTGCCAGCAGCCCGAGAGACAGGCTCTATGGCTACACCTTC.

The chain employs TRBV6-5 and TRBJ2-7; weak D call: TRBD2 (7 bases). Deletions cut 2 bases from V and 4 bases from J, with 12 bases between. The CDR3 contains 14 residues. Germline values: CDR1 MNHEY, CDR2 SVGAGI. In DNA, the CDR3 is TGTGCCAGCAGTTACGGGGGGGCCGGGTACGAGCAGTACTTC. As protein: CASSYGGAGYEQYF.

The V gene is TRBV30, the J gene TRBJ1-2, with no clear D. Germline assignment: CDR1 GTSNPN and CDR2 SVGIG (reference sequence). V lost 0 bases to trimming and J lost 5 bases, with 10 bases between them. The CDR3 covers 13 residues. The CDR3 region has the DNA TGTGCCTGGAGTGTAATGGCCTGGTATGGCTACACCTTC. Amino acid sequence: CAWSVMAWYGYTF.

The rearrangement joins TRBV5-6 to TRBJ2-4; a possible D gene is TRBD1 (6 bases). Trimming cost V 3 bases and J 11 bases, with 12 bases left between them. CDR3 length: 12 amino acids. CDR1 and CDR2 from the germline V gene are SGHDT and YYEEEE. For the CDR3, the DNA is TGTGCCAGCAGCTCCGGGACATTCGTTCAGTACTTC. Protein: CASSSGTFVQYF.

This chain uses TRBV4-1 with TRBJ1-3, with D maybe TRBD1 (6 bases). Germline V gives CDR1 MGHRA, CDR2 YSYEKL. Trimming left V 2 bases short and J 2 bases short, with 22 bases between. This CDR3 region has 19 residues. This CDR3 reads CASSQKGPDTGSAGNTIYF. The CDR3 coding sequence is TGCGCCAGCAGCCAAAAGGGCCCTGATACAGGGAGCGCTGGAAACACCATATATTTT.

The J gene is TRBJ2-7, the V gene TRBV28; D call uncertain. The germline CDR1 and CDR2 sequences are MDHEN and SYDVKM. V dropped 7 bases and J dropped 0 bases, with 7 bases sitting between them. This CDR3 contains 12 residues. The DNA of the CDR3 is TGTGCCAGCACCACCGGCTCCTACGAGCAGTACTTC. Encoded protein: CASTTGSYEQYF.

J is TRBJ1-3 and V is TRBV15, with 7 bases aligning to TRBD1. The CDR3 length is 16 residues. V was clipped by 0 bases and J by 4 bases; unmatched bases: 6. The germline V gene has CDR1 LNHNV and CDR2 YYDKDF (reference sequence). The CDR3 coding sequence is TGTGCCACCAGCAGAGATGTAACAGGGGTAGGAAACACCATATATTTT. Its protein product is CATSRDVTGVGNTIYF.

CDR3 residues: CATSDRDRTISYNEQFF. CDR3 in DNA: TGTGCCACCAGTGATCGGGACAGAACAATCTCCTACAATGAGCAGTTCTTC. V gene TRBV24-1 combines with J gene TRBJ2-1; TRBD1 matches 7 bases. Trimming removed 3 bases from V and 0 bases from J; junction bases left unmatched: 7. CDR3 length: 17 amino acids. CDR1 is KGHDR, CDR2 SFDVKD, per germline.

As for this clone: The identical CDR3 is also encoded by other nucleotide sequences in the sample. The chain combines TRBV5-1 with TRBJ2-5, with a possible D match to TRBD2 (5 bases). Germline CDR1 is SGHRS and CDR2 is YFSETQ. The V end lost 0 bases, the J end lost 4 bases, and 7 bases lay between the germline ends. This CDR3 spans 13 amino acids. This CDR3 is CASSLGGGETQYF. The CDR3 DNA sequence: TGCGCCAGCAGCTTGGGAGGAGGAGAGACCCAGTACTTC.

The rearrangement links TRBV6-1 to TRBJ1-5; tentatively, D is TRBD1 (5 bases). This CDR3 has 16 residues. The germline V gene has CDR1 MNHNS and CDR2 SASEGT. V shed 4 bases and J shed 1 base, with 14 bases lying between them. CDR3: CASSAPGGGSNQPQHF. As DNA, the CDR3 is TGTGCCAGCAGTGCCCCGGGGGGGGGAAGCAATCAGCCCCAGCATTTT.

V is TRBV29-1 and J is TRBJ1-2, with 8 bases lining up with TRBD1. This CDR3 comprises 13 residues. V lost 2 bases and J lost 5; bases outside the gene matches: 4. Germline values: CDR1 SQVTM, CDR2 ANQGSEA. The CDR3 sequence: CSVELNRGYGYTF. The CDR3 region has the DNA TGCAGCGTTGAATTAAACAGGGGGTATGGCTACACCTTC.

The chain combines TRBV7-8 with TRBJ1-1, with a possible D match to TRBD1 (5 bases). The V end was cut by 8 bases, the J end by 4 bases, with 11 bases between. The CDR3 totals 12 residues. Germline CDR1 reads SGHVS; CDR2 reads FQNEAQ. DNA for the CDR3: TGTGCCAGCGGGGCCGGGCCCACTGAAGCTTTCTTT. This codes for CASGAGPTEAFF.

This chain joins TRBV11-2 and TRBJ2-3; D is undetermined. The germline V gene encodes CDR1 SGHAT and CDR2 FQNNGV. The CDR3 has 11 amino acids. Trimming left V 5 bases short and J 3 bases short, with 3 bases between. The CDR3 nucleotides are TGTGCCAGCAGCGAGACAGATACGCAGTATTTT. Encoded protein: CASSETDTQYF.

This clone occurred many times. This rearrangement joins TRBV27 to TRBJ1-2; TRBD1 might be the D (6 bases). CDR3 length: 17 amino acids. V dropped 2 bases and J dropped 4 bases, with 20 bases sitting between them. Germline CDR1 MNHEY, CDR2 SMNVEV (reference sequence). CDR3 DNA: TGTGCCAGCAGTTTACGGAAACAGGGTCGAATAATCTATGGCTACACCTTC. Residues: CASSLRKQGRIIYGYTF.

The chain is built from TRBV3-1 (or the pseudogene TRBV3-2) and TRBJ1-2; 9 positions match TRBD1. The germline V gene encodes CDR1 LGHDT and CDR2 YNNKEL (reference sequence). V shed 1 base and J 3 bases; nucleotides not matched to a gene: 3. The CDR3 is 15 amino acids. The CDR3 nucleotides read TGTGCCAGCAGCCAAGGGGGGACAGGGCACTATGGCTACACCTTC. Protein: CASSQGGTGHYGYTF.

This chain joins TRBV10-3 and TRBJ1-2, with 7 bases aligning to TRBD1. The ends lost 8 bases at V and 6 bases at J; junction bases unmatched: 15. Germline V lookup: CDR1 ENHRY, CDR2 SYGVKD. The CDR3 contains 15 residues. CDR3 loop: CAIRETGYLSDGYTF. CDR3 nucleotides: TGTGCCATCCGGGAGACAGGGTATCTTTCAGATGGCTACACCTTC.

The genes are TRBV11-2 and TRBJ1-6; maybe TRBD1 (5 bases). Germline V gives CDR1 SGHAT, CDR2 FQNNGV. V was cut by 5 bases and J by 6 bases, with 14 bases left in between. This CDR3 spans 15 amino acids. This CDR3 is CASSIQEGRNSPLHF. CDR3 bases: TGTGCCAGCAGCATACAGGAGGGACGTAATTCACCCCTCCACTTT.

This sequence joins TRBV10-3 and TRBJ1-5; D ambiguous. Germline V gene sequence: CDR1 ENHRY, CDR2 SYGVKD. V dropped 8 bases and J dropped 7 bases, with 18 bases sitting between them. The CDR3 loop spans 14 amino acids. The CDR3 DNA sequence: TGTGCCATCTCCGCAGGCGGGTTCGGACAGCCCCAGCATTTT. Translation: CAISAGGFGQPQHF.

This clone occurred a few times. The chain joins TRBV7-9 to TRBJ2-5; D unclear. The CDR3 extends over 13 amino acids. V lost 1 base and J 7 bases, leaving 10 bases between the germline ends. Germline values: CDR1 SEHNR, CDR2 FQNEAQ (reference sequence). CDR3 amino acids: CASSLGQAGTQYF. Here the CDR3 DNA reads TGTGCCAGCAGCTTAGGGCAGGCAGGGACCCAGTACTTC.

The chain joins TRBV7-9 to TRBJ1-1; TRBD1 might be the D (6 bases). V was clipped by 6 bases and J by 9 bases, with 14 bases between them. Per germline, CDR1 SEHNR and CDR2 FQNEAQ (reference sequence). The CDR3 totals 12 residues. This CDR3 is CASSLQGSQAFF. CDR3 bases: TGTGCCAGCAGTCTCCAGGGGAGCCAAGCTTTCTTT.

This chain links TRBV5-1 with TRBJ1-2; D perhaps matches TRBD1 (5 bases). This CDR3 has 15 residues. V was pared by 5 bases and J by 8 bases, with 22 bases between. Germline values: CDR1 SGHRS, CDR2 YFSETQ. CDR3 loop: CASRTPGALGGGYTF. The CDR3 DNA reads TGCGCCAGCAGAACACCTGGGGCACTCGGGGGAGGCTACACCTTC.

The CDR3 sequence: CASKQSANEKLFF. For the CDR3, the DNA is TGTGCCAGCAAACAGTCGGCTAATGAAAAACTGTTTTTT. The chain recombines TRBV2 with TRBJ1-4; D is unresolved. Trimming stripped 7 bases from V and 3 bases from J, with 9 bases between. The V gene's germline CDR1 is SNHLY and CDR2 FYNNEI. The CDR3 has 13 amino acids.

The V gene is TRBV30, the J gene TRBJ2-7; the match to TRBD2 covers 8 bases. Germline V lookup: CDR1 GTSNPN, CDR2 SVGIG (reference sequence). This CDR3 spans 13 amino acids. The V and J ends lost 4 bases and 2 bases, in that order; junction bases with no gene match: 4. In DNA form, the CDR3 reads TGTGCCTGGAAAGGACTAGCCGCCTACGAGCAGTACTTC. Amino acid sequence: CAWKGLAAYEQYF. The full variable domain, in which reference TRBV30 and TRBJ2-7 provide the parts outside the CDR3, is SQTIHQWPATLVQPVGSPLSLECTVEGTSNPNLYWYRQAAGRGLQLLFYSVGIGQISSEVPQNLSASRPQDRQFILSSKKLLLSDSGFYLCAWKGLAAYEQYFGPGTRLTVT.

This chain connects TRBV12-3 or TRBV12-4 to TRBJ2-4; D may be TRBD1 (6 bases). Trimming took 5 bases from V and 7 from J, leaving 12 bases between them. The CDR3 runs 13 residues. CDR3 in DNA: TGTGCCAGCAGTCGTACCCAGGGGAACATTCAGTACTTC. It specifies CASSRTQGNIQYF.

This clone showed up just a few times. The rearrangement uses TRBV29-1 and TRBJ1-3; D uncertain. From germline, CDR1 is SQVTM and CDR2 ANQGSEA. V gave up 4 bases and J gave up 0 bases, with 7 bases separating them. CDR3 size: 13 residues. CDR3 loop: CSVVGLSGNTIYF. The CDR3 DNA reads TGCAGCGTTGTTGGACTCTCTGGAAACACCATATATTTT.